This is a list of T cell receptor beta chains from one sample in a study of radiotherapy plus CTLA-4 blockade in lung cancer. Using immunoSEQ multiplex PCR, the repertoire was profiled, and TCRdb retains in-frame clones only, with some absent. Among 40,000 to 60,000 clones, approximately 85% were seen once, and the ten largest hold 3% to 4%. The source was peripheral blood, collected from a patient treated with radiotherapy plus ipilimumab. These receptor sequences come from a human donor with non-small cell lung cancer who had stable disease on radiotherapy plus ipilimumab. The conserved cysteine and the conserved F or W are not part of the CDR3 here. Each record gives: J gene, D gene, V gene, clone size, CDR3 protein. The D gene is left open where the match is weak. Clone size is shown for a subset of rows, as once, few, many or a class of expanded clone.

J gene: TRBJ2-5
D gene: TRBD2
V gene: TRBV2
clone size: -
CDR3 protein: ASIPGVVASGRSGY

J gene: TRBJ2-7
D gene: TRBD1
V gene: TRBV9
clone size: -
CDR3 protein: ASSPPGQGNYEQY

J gene: TRBJ1-1
D gene: -
V gene: TRBV2
clone size: -
CDR3 protein: ASSAGASEAF

J gene: TRBJ1-2
D gene: TRBD1
V gene: TRBV29-1
clone size: -
CDR3 protein: SVPDRGGGSYT

J gene: TRBJ2-1
D gene: -
V gene: TRBV21-1
clone size: -
CDR3 protein: ASSRGERCSYNEQF

J gene: TRBJ2-7
D gene: -
V gene: TRBV5-4
clone size: -
CDR3 protein: ASSLEVSSYEQY

J gene: TRBJ2-2
D gene: TRBD2
V gene: TRBV5-1
clone size: few
CDR3 protein: ASSWTSGRTGELF

J gene: TRBJ2-2
D gene: -
V gene: TRBV11-2
clone size: -
CDR3 protein: ASSLDGLAWSGELF

J gene: TRBJ2-1
D gene: TRBD2
V gene: TRBV2
clone size: once
CDR3 protein: ASSEGTSGINEQF

J gene: TRBJ2-5
D gene: -
V gene: TRBV13
clone size: -
CDR3 protein: ASSPYRETQY

J gene: TRBJ1-1
D gene: -
V gene: TRBV18
clone size: -
CDR3 protein: ASSPRTDTEAF

J gene: TRBJ2-7
D gene: -
V gene: TRBV27
clone size: -
CDR3 protein: ASSQGPGQIYEQY

J gene: TRBJ2-3
D gene: TRBD2
V gene: TRBV28
clone size: -
CDR3 protein: ASSPLAGDSTDTQY

J gene: TRBJ2-7
D gene: -
V gene: TRBV7-9
clone size: -
CDR3 protein: ASSLGDSQRQY

J gene: TRBJ2-7
D gene: TRBD2
V gene: TRBV27
clone size: -
CDR3 protein: ASRGGSGSTISYEQY

J gene: TRBJ1-5
D gene: -
V gene: TRBV6-4
clone size: -
CDR3 protein: AGRGARGNQPQH

J gene: TRBJ2-1
D gene: -
V gene: TRBV7-6
clone size: once
CDR3 protein: ASSLDNYNEQF

J gene: TRBJ2-6
D gene: TRBD1
V gene: TRBV28
clone size: -
CDR3 protein: ASSSWTGGSSGANVLT

J gene: TRBJ2-2
D gene: -
V gene: TRBV7-2
clone size: -
CDR3 protein: ASSSIGPRLNTGELF

J gene: TRBJ1-5
D gene: -
V gene: TRBV19
clone size: -
CDR3 protein: ASSFDTVNQPQH

J gene: TRBJ2-1
D gene: TRBD1
V gene: TRBV29-1
clone size: -
CDR3 protein: SVGPTGQKHNEQF

J gene: TRBJ2-2
D gene: TRBD1
V gene: TRBV28
clone size: -
CDR3 protein: ASGQVTNTGELF

J gene: TRBJ2-1
D gene: -
V gene: TRBV11-2
clone size: -
CDR3 protein: ASSPNTRIEQF

J gene: TRBJ1-5
D gene: -
V gene: TRBV2
clone size: -
CDR3 protein: ASSGRFRVDQPQH

J gene: TRBJ1-2
D gene: TRBD1
V gene: TRBV7-2
clone size: -
CDR3 protein: ASSPRQEPGTGFT

J gene: TRBJ2-7
D gene: -
V gene: TRBV11-3
clone size: -
CDR3 protein: ASSRGGMGYEQY

J gene: TRBJ2-6
D gene: TRBD1
V gene: TRBV7-2
clone size: -
CDR3 protein: ASRTGTGPLSGANVLT

J gene: TRBJ2-7
D gene: TRBD1
V gene: TRBV18
clone size: few
CDR3 protein: ASSLTGQGAAEQY

J gene: TRBJ2-3
D gene: TRBD2
V gene: TRBV4-1
clone size: few
CDR3 protein: ASSQDPSGRDTQY

J gene: -
D gene: TRBD2
V gene: TRBV10-3
clone size: -
CDR3 protein: AISERGRSSYEQY

J gene: TRBJ1-1
D gene: -
V gene: TRBV9
clone size: -
CDR3 protein: ASSVEGARTEAF

J gene: TRBJ1-2
D gene: TRBD1
V gene: TRBV28
clone size: -
CDR3 protein: ASRSGTGGFHGYT

J gene: TRBJ1-2
D gene: -
V gene: TRBV5-8
clone size: -
CDR3 protein: ASILFGVGGVANYGYT

J gene: TRBJ1-1
D gene: TRBD1
V gene: TRBV2
clone size: few
CDR3 protein: ASSERAGGNTEAF

J gene: TRBJ2-7
D gene: -
V gene: TRBV27
clone size: -
CDR3 protein: ASSLSSFAYNEQY

J gene: TRBJ2-5
D gene: -
V gene: TRBV19
clone size: -
CDR3 protein: ASSWNREETQY

J gene: TRBJ2-3
D gene: TRBD2
V gene: TRBV15
clone size: -
CDR3 protein: ATSLSGGGTDTQY

J gene: TRBJ2-3
D gene: TRBD1
V gene: TRBV9
clone size: few
CDR3 protein: ASSVEGGTGTSTDTQY

J gene: TRBJ2-7
D gene: TRBD1
V gene: TRBV28
clone size: -
CDR3 protein: ASSLLGQGAQGEQY

J gene: TRBJ2-7
D gene: -
V gene: TRBV2
clone size: -
CDR3 protein: ASTELGSSYEQY

J gene: TRBJ1-4
D gene: TRBD1
V gene: TRBV5-4
clone size: medium-sized
CDR3 protein: ASSLDRGEKLF

J gene: TRBJ1-2
D gene: -
V gene: TRBV9
clone size: -
CDR3 protein: ASSVDGGESV

J gene: TRBJ2-1
D gene: TRBD2
V gene: TRBV7-2
clone size: -
CDR3 protein: ASSSAGLAGNEQF

J gene: TRBJ1-5
D gene: TRBD1
V gene: TRBV19
clone size: -
CDR3 protein: ASSTQTGADQPQH

J gene: TRBJ2-7
D gene: -
V gene: TRBV5-8
clone size: -
CDR3 protein: ASSLVGGEQY

J gene: TRBJ1-5
D gene: -
V gene: TRBV21-1
clone size: once
CDR3 protein: ASRVRGHPGGNQPQH

J gene: TRBJ1-1
D gene: -
V gene: TRBV6-6
clone size: -
CDR3 protein: ASTYRGGQHEAF

J gene: TRBJ2-1
D gene: -
V gene: TRBV7-9
clone size: -
CDR3 protein: ASSWDWASEQF

J gene: TRBJ1-1
D gene: -
V gene: TRBV5-5
clone size: -
CDR3 protein: ASSLTFIVNTEAF

J gene: TRBJ2-5
D gene: -
V gene: TRBV28
clone size: -
CDR3 protein: ASSFLGLQETQY

J gene: TRBJ2-7
D gene: TRBD1
V gene: TRBV6-5
clone size: -
CDR3 protein: ASSYGSGGSYEQY

J gene: TRBJ2-7
D gene: -
V gene: TRBV11-2
clone size: once
CDR3 protein: ASSLAGEQY

J gene: TRBJ2-7
D gene: TRBD1
V gene: TRBV18
clone size: -
CDR3 protein: ASSRGQGIVEQY

J gene: TRBJ2-7
D gene: TRBD2
V gene: TRBV10-3
clone size: few
CDR3 protein: AISPLSGRTGNEQY

J gene: TRBJ1-5
D gene: -
V gene: TRBV4-1
clone size: -
CDR3 protein: ASSQDRQGSNQPQH